This T cell receptor (beta chain) was captured in a study of cytomegalovirus exposure and HLA in healthy donors. V gave up 1 base and J gave up 1 base, with 5 bases separating them. CDR1 is LGHNA, CDR2 YNFKEQ, per germline. The CDR3 consists of 13 residues. With respect to this clone: The antigen is unknown.

Study-wide findings and caveats: There were several of the most significant clusters that appeared linked to common viral pathogens in a later analysis.

Healthy bone marrow donors made up the donors. 13 Jbeta primers and 60 Vbeta primers were used for the PCR. This table comes from immunoSEQ multiplex PCR, and its TCRdb copy is limited to in-frame clones, with some not included. Found here are under 200,000 clones, roughly 71% of them singletons; the top ten hold roughly 7.4%. This clonotype was obtained from a male donor in good health and CMV-seropositive. Specimen: PBMCs. The chain recombines TRBV4-2 with TRBJ2-7; perhaps TRBD2 as D (5 bases). The CDR3 here is CASSQGTSYEQYF. The CDR3 region has the DNA TGTGCCAGCAGCCAAGGGACTTCCTACGAGCAGTACTTC.